These T cell receptor beta chains were read from a single sample in a study of T cells after yellow fever vaccination. TCRdb recomputed calls from the 5' RACE reads with MiXCR, one row per CDR3 protein. The data contain nearly 30,000 distinct CDR3 sequences, about 4.7% of them seen just once; the ten biggest clones take up under 50%. The sequencing used CD8+ T cells sorted from PBMCs, collected 10 days after the yellow fever booster vaccination. Receptors originate from a man aged 25 to 40 who received the YFV17D yellow fever vaccine. The CDR3 runs from the conserved cysteine through the conserved F or W. A D gene is named only where the DNA matches it firmly. Expanded clones get a size class; other rows say once, few or many, or leave the size out.

V gene	D gene	J gene	clone size	CDR3 DNA	CDR3 protein
TRBV18	TRBD2	TRBJ2-1	many	TGTGCCAGCTCACCACCGGGAGGGGCGGGCTACAATGAGCAGTTCTTC	CASSPPGGAGYNEQFF
TRBV7-2	-	TRBJ2-7	many	TGTGCCAGCAGCTTATATCCTGGGGGTCCGAACGAGCAGTACTTC	CASSLYPGGPNEQYF
TRBV5-1	-	TRBJ1-1	many	TGCGCCAGCAGCTTGGGACCTCAGGGGTCAGAAGCTTTCTTT	CASSLGPQGSEAFF
TRBV5-5	-	TRBJ2-1	-	TGTGCCAGCAGCCTGTTCTTGGGGCAGGATGAGCAGTTCTTC	CASSLFLGQDEQFF
TRBV7-3	-	TRBJ2-3	many	TGTGCCAGCAGTGGCGGAGGGTCAGATACGCAGTATTTT	CASSGGGSDTQYF
TRBV5-4	-	TRBJ1-2	many	TGTGCCAGCAGCTTGGCCTGGCAAGCTAACTATGGCTACACCTTC	CASSLAWQANYGYTF
TRBV7-8	-	TRBJ2-7	many	TGTGCCAGCAGCCCAAACCCGGGCCACGAGCAGTACTTC	CASSPNPGHEQYF
TRBV20-1	-	TRBJ2-3	many	TGCAGTGCTAGAGACCCTCCGCTAGCGAATACGCAGTATTTT	CSARDPPLANTQYF
TRBV9	-	TRBJ2-1	medium-sized	TGTGCCAGCAGCACATCGGAGCATAACAATGAGCAGTTCTTC	CASSTSEHNNEQFF
TRBV7-9	-	TRBJ2-7	many	TGTGCCAGCAGCCAAGACGGAGGGCAACGCCACGAGCAGTACTTC	CASSQDGGQRHEQYF
TRBV7-6	-	TRBJ1-5	many	TGTGCCAGCAGCTTAGCTGGTCGCGGGGATCAGCCCCAGCATTTT	CASSLAGRGDQPQHF
TRBV2	-	TRBJ2-5	many	TGTGCCAGCATCCCGATGGCAGGGGCACAAGAGACCCAGTACTTC	CASIPMAGAQETQYF
TRBV21-1	-	TRBJ2-5	few	TGTGCCAGCAGCCACGGACAGGATTTCCCGAGGGAGACCCAGTACTTC	CASSHGQDFPRETQYF
TRBV29-1	TRBD2	TRBJ2-1	many	TGCAGCGTTGAAGGGGTGGCGGGAGGTGTGGCCTACAATGAGCAGTTCTTC	CSVEGVAGGVAYNEQFF
TRBV29-1	TRBD1	TRBJ1-5	many	TGCAGCGCCTCACAGGGGGTTGGACGGGATCAGCCCCAGCATTTT	CSASQGVGRDQPQHF
TRBV27	-	TRBJ2-5	many	TGTGCCAGCAGTCCTCTACAGAAGACGAACCAAGAGACCCAGTACTTC	CASSPLQKTNQETQYF